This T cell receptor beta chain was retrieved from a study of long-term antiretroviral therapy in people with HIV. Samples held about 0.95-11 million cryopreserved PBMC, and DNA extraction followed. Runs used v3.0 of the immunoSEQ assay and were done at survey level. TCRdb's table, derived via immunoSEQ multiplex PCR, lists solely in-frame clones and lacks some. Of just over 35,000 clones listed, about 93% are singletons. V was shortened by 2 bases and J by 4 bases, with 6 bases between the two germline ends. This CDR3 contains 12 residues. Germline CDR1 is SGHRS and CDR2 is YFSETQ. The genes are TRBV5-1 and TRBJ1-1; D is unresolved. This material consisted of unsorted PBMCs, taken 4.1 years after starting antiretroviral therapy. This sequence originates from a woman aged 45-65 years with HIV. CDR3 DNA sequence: TGCGCCAGCAGCTTAATTGGCACTGAAGCTTTCTTT. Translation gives CASSLIGTEAFF.